A selection of T cell receptor beta chains follows, all from one sample in a study of T cell responses to AZD1222 COVID-19 vaccine. Profiling relied on immunoSEQ multiplex PCR, and the TCRdb table lists in-frame clones only, not all of them. This table has about 150,000 clones, 85% to 95% appearing once. Sequences were derived from peripheral blood, sampled on day 0 of AZD1222 vaccination. These TCRs come from an adult in good health. Both conserved end residues are part of each CDR3. The D gene is left open where the match is weak. A row's size may be missing; if present it is once, few, many or a size class.

clone_size,v_call,d_call,j_call,cdr3_nt,cdr3_aa
NA,TRBV29-1,NA,TRBJ1-1,TGCAGCGTGGGGACCCGGGGTACTGAAGCTTTCTTT,CSVGTRGTEAFF
once,TRBV6-4,NA,TRBJ1-2,TGTGCCAGCTGTGAAGGGGAACACGACTATGGCTACACCTTC,CASCEGEHDYGYTF
NA,TRBV30,NA,TRBJ1-2,TGTGCCTGGAGTGTACAGACAGGCTATGGCTACACCTTC,CAWSVQTGYGYTF
once,TRBV9,NA,TRBJ1-4,TGTGCCAGCAGCGTAGCACGAGGGAACCATAATGAAAAACTGTTTTTT,CASSVARGNHNEKLFF
NA,TRBV29-1,NA,TRBJ2-4,TGCAGCGTTGATATCTCGGGGTCTGGCAAAAACATTCAGTACTTC,CSVDISGSGKNIQYF
NA,TRBV14,TRBD2,TRBJ2-1,TGTGCCAGCAGCCAACCGGGACTAGGCTACAATGAGCAGTTCTTC,CASSQPGLGYNEQFF
NA,TRBV6-5,NA,TRBJ1-1,TGTGCCAGCATTCTATCCGACAGCACCACTGAAGCTTTCTTT,CASILSDSTTEAFF
NA,TRBV12-3/TRBV12-4,NA,TRBJ1-1,TGTGCCAGCAGTCCGGACAGCCACACTGAAGCTTTCTTT,CASSPDSHTEAFF
NA,TRBV5-1,NA,TRBJ2-3,TGCGCCAGCAGTTCAGGTGGGGGGACAGATACGCAGTATTTT,CASSSGGGTDTQYF
few,TRBV5-1,NA,TRBJ1-2,TGCGCCAGCAGCACAGGGAACTATGGCTACACCTTC,CASSTGNYGYTF
NA,TRBV3-1/TRBV3-2,NA,TRBJ1-1,TGTGCCAGCAGCAAGGTGGGCACTGAAGCTTTCTTT,CASSKVGTEAFF
NA,TRBV28,TRBD1,TRBJ2-5,TGTGCCAGCAGTCGGACAGGGAATAGCCAAGAGACCCAGTACTTC,CASSRTGNSQETQYF
NA,TRBV9,TRBD1,TRBJ1-5,TGTGCCAGCAGCCGGGACAGCCAAAATCAGCCCCAGCATTTT,CASSRDSQNQPQHF
NA,TRBV7-2,NA,TRBJ2-1,TGTGCCAGCAGCTTAGTGGCGGTAGCGGTCTACAATGAGCAGTTCTTC,CASSLVAVAVYNEQFF
NA,TRBV2,TRBD1,TRBJ1-2,TGTGCCAGCACCGAAGACAGGGTAGGCTATGGCTACACCTTC,CASTEDRVGYGYTF
few,TRBV2,NA,TRBJ1-5,TGTGCCAGCAGTGGGGGTGACAGGAATCAGCCCCAGCATTTT,CASSGGDRNQPQHF
NA,TRBV4-2,TRBD1,TRBJ1-2,TGTGCCAGCAGCCACAGCCGACAGGGGCCTAACTATGGCTACACCTTC,CASSHSRQGPNYGYTF
NA,TRBV27,TRBD1,TRBJ1-1,TGTGCCAGCAGTTTAGGACAGGGGGCGCGGAACACTGAAGCTTTCTTT,CASSLGQGARNTEAFF
NA,TRBV19,TRBD1,TRBJ1-5,TGTGCCAGTCTACCCACCGGGACAGATAATCAGCCCCAGCATTTT,CASLPTGTDNQPQHF
once,TRBV5-6,NA,TRBJ1-6,TGTGCCAGCAGCTTGGGCGAATACTCACCCCTCCACTTT,CASSLGEYSPLHF
NA,TRBV28,NA,TRBJ1-5,TGTGCCAGCAGTCATAAGAGGAATCAGCCCCAGCATTTT,CASSHKRNQPQHF
NA,TRBV2,NA,TRBJ1-1,TGTGCCAGCAGCCAGCGGGGCGGCGCTGAAGCTTTCTTT,CASSQRGGAEAFF
once,TRBV7-3,NA,TRBJ2-2,TGTGCCAGCAGCTTAAGCTACAACACCGGGGAGCTGTTTTTT,CASSLSYNTGELFF
NA,TRBV5-1,NA,TRBJ1-2,TGCGCCAGCAGACCGGACAGACTTTCCTATGGCTACACCTTC,CASRPDRLSYGYTF
NA,TRBV19,NA,TRBJ2-3,TGTGCCAGTAGGGCCCGGTCCACAGATACGCAGTATTTT,CASRARSTDTQYF
NA,TRBV27,NA,TRBJ2-1,TGTGCCAGCAGTATTACCCCGAGCTCCTACAATGAGCAGTTCTTC,CASSITPSSYNEQFF
NA,TRBV27,NA,TRBJ2-1,TGTGCCAGCAGTTTAGGTGAAGTGACGGCGGAGCCTTACAATGAGCAGTTCTTC,CASSLGEVTAEPYNEQFF
NA,TRBV6-5,TRBD2,TRBJ2-1,TGTGCCAGCAGACTAGCGGGAGGTTGGGGAAATGAGCAGTTCTTC,CASRLAGGWGNEQFF
NA,TRBV5-1,NA,TRBJ1-4,TGCGCCAGCAGCTTTAACAGGGACGCAACTAATGAAAAACTGTTTTTT,CASSFNRDATNEKLFF
NA,TRBV27,NA,TRBJ1-6,TGTGCCAGCAGTTTTGTAACCTCCTATAATTCACCCCTCCACTTT,CASSFVTSYNSPLHF
NA,TRBV11-3,TRBD1,TRBJ1-2,TGTGCCAGCAGCTGGCCACAGGGGCGCTCCCTAGCTAACTATGGCTACACCTTC,CASSWPQGRSLANYGYTF
once,TRBV9,NA,TRBJ1-1,TGTGCCAGCAGCGCAACAGCCGTTGGGACTGAAGCTTTCTTT,CASSATAVGTEAFF
NA,TRBV19,NA,TRBJ2-1,TGTGCCAGTACCCTCGGGTACCAGAGGAATGAGCAGTTCTTC,CASTLGYQRNEQFF
NA,TRBV15,NA,TRBJ1-5,TGTGCCACCAGCAGAGATCGAGGGGTTGGGGAATCCAATCAGCCCCAGCATTTT,CATSRDRGVGESNQPQHF
NA,TRBV19,NA,TRBJ2-2,TGTGCCAGTAGTATTATCTCCACCGGGGAGCTGTTTTTT,CASSIISTGELFF
NA,TRBV5-1,NA,TRBJ2-3,TGCGCCAGCAGCTGGGGGGCTAGCGGTAGCACAGATACGCAGTATTTT,CASSWGASGSTDTQYF
NA,TRBV19,NA,TRBJ2-3,TGTGCCAGTGCATGGGCCTTGGGTAGCACAGATACGCAGTATTTT,CASAWALGSTDTQYF
NA,TRBV18,NA,TRBJ1-5,TGTGCCAGCTCACCCGAGGGCAGCGGCAATCAGCCCCAGCATTTT,CASSPEGSGNQPQHF
NA,TRBV5-8,NA,TRBJ1-2,TGTGCCAGCAGCTTGGAGGACCACAGTTTGAACTATGGCTACACCTTC,CASSLEDHSLNYGYTF
NA,TRBV12-2,NA,TRBJ2-2,TGTGCAAGTCGCTCCAGGTTTTCAACCGGGGAGCTGTTTTTT,CASRSRFSTGELFF
NA,TRBV9,TRBD2,TRBJ2-6,TGTGCCAGCAGCCCGCGGGGTAGCGGGGTTTCAGGGGCCAACGTCCTGACTTTC,CASSPRGSGVSGANVLTF
NA,TRBV12-3/TRBV12-4,NA,TRBJ1-5,TGTGCCAGCAGTCAAATAAGCAATCAGCCCCAGCATTTT,CASSQISNQPQHF
NA,TRBV2,NA,TRBJ1-6,TGTGCCAGCAGTGTTGACGAACACTCACCCCTCCACTTT,CASSVDEHSPLHF